The 28 T cell receptor beta chains below were found in one sample sequenced in a study of T cell responses to AZD1222 COVID-19 vaccine (dated by TCRdb to the early 2020s). The time point label of this sample denotes: about 28 days (+/-7) after the second vaccine dose. Library generation was performed with the immunoSEQ multiplex PCR assay. TCRdb's version of the immuneACCESS table is confined to in-frame rearrangements and falls short of the full clone set. An unresolved V gene accounts for under half of the shortfall where checked; the remainder is of unknown origin. The sample has around 190,000 clones on record, approximately 91% of them singletons. Approximately 1.8% of the sample is in the top ten clones. The material was peripheral blood, obtained 28 days after the second AZD1222 dose. These TCRs come from an adult who received the AZD1222 COVID-19 vaccine.

This clone came up a few times. The chain recombines TRBV7-6 with TRBJ1-1; D remains ambiguous. V was pared by 6 bases and J by 0 bases, with 14 bases between. The CDR3 covers 15 residues. Germline values: CDR1 SGHVS, CDR2 FNYEAQ. CDR3 sequence: CASSPRDLMNTEAFF. As DNA, the CDR3 is TGTGCCAGCAGTCCGCGGGATCTCATGAACACTGAAGCTTTCTTT.

The J gene is TRBJ1-2, the V gene TRBV15; 10 nucleotides match TRBD1. Germline CDR1 reads LNHNV; CDR2 reads YYDKDF (reference sequence). Trimming at V came to 3 bases and at J to 6 bases, leaving 7 bases not matched to a gene. CDR3 size: 15 residues. CDR3 DNA sequence: TGTGCCACCAGCAGTTCCGACAGGGGGCGGGATGGCTACACCTTC. Protein product: CATSSSDRGRDGYTF.

This clone was recorded once. The genes are TRBV6-1 and TRBJ1-4; no reliable D call. Germline values: CDR1 MNHNS, CDR2 SASEGT. The CDR3 length is 16 residues. V was pared by 4 bases and J by 3 bases, with 15 bases between. This chain's CDR3 is CASSVGIGNSNEKLFF. As DNA, the CDR3 is TGTGCCAGCAGTGTCGGAATCGGCAACTCTAATGAAAAACTGTTTTTT.

This chain joins TRBV21-1 and TRBJ2-1; TRBD1, the table's D call, was not compared with the DNA. TRBV21-1 has pseudogene status. There are 15 residues in the CDR3. The CDR3 nucleotides are TGTGCCAGCAGCAAATGGGGACAGAGGTCCAATGAGCAGTTCTTC. It encodes CASSKWGQRSNEQFF.

The chain links TRBV4-1 to TRBJ1-1; 8 bases agree with TRBD1. V shed 1 base, J shed 4 bases, and the junction held 5 bases outside the gene matches. In germline, CDR1 is MGHRA, CDR2 YSYEKL. This CDR3 has 15 residues. In nucleotides, the CDR3 is TGCGCCAGCAGCCAAGTTACCAGGGGGCCCACTGAAGCTTTCTTT. Amino acid sequence: CASSQVTRGPTEAFF.

The chain recombines TRBV19 with TRBJ2-7; 9 nucleotides line up with TRBD2. This CDR3 is built from 15 residues. After removal of 4 bases from V and 7 bases from J, the junction contained 11 bases not matched to a gene. Germline lookup yields CDR1 LNHDA and CDR2 SQIVND (reference sequence). CDR3 bases: TGTGCCAGTAGTAGCAGGTGGACTAGCGTCGGGGAGCAGTACTTC. Translation gives CASSSRWTSVGEQYF.

This clone was seen just once. The chain employs TRBV4-1 and TRBJ1-3; D gene ambiguous. This CDR3 region has 16 residues. Trimming pared 1 base from V and 0 bases from J, leaving 10 bases between. Germline V CDR1 and CDR2: MGHRA, YSYEKL. CDR3 sequence reads: CASSQAAGSSGNTIYF. As DNA, the CDR3 is TGCGCCAGCAGCCAAGCGGCTGGCAGCTCTGGAAACACCATATATTTT.

The chain employs TRBV5-4 and TRBJ1-1; D is undetermined. Germline V CDR1 and CDR2: SGHNT, YYREEE (reference sequence). Trimming removed 0 bases from V and 1 base from J, with 7 bases in between. This CDR3 is 14 amino acids long. The CDR3 reads CASSLGQENTEAFF. CDR3 sequence (DNA): TGTGCCAGCAGCTTGGGCCAGGAGAACACTGAAGCTTTCTTT.

This chain joins TRBV4-1 and TRBJ1-1; D is unclear. This CDR3 is built from 18 residues. Germline CDR1 MGHRA, CDR2 YSYEKL. V shed 1 base and J shed 0 bases, with 18 bases lying between them. The CDR3 reads CASSQAGGTVYMNTEAFF. The CDR3 DNA is TGCGCCAGCAGCCAAGCGGGAGGCACAGTATACATGAACACTGAAGCTTTCTTT.

This sequence joins TRBV10-1 and TRBJ1-5; D remains unclear. The germline V gene encodes CDR1 WNHNN and CDR2 SYGVQD (reference sequence). Trimming shortened V by 3 bases and J by 0 bases, and 0 bases separated the two germline ends. The CDR3 has 12 amino acids. The CDR3 bases are TGCGCCAGCAGTGATAGCAATCAGCCCCAGCATTTT. The encoded protein is CASSDSNQPQHF.

The chain is built from TRBV7-8 and TRBJ2-6; 7 positions agree with TRBD1. Germline V gene sequence: CDR1 SGHVS, CDR2 FQNEAQ. V was pared by 2 bases and J by 0 bases, with 7 bases of the junction left unmatched. The CDR3 has 18 residues. The CDR3: CASSLMQGVLSGANVLTF. The CDR3 DNA is TGTGCCAGCAGCTTAATGCAGGGGGTCCTCTCTGGGGCCAACGTCCTGACTTTC.

This clone was observed a few times. The chain has TRBV27 and TRBJ1-5, with a tentative D call TRBD1 (5 bases). The V gene lost 1 base and the J gene lost 4 bases, with 8 bases spanning the gap. CDR3 size: 14 residues. Germline-derived CDR1 and CDR2 are MNHEY and SMNVEV (reference sequence). CDR3 amino acids: CASSLYWGNQPQHF. The DNA for the CDR3 is TGTGCCAGCAGTTTATATTGGGGGAATCAGCCCCAGCATTTT.

V is TRBV5-6 and J is TRBJ2-7, with 9 bases lining up with TRBD1. The CDR3 is 14 residues long. The ends lost 2 bases at V and 3 bases at J; junction bases unmatched: 3. Germline V gives CDR1 SGHDT, CDR2 YYEEEE. Here the CDR3 reads CASSFGTGSYEQYF. The CDR3 DNA reads as TGTGCCAGCAGCTTTGGGACAGGGAGCTACGAGCAGTACTTC. The complete variable domain, with remaining parts taken from reference TRBV5-6 and TRBJ2-7, reads DAGVTQSPTHLIKTRGQQVTLRCSPKSGHDTVSWYQQALGQGPQFIFQYYEEEERQRGNFPDRFSGHQFPNYSSELNVNALLLGDSALYLCASSFGTGSYEQYFGPGTRLTVT.

This clone was found once. The J gene is TRBJ2-5, the V gene TRBV4-2; maybe TRBD1 (6 bases). The CDR3 consists of 14 residues. CDR1 and CDR2 (germline): LGHNA, YNFKEQ. The V end was cut by 6 bases, the J end by 5 bases, with 16 bases between. CDR3 nucleotides: TGTGCCAGCAGGGGAACAGGGTCCTCGGAGACCCAGTACTTC. Translating it yields CASRGTGSSETQYF.

The J gene is TRBJ2-6, the V gene TRBV27, with D perhaps matching TRBD1 (6 bases). CDR1 and CDR2 (germline): MNHEY, SMNVEV (reference sequence). The V end was cut by 5 bases, the J end by 2 bases, with 13 bases between. The length of the CDR3 is 16 residues. The CDR3 loop reads CASSRTGTPGANVLTF. CDR3 DNA: TGTGCCAGCAGTCGAACCGGGACACCTGGGGCCAACGTCCTGACTTTC.

V gene TRBV5-6 combines with J gene TRBJ2-1; D tentatively reads TRBD1 or TRBD2 (5 bases each). Germline V lookup: CDR1 SGHDT, CDR2 YYEEEE. V was shortened by 0 bases and J by 7 bases, with 17 bases between the two germline ends. CDR3 length: 16 amino acids. The CDR3 here is CASSLGIGTLSNEQFF. CDR3 nucleotide sequence: TGTGCCAGCAGCTTGGGTATTGGGACCCTAAGTAATGAGCAGTTCTTC.

This clone is a singleton in its sample. This CDR3 reads CATHLGGSSWYF. The CDR3, as DNA: TGTGCCACCCACCTAGGGGGTAGCTCCTGGTATTTT. V usage is TRBV19 and J usage is TRBJ2-3, with D possibly TRBD1 on 6 matching bases. Per the germline V gene, CDR1 is LNHDA and CDR2 is SQIVND (reference sequence). V was cut by 10 bases and J by 14 bases, with 22 bases left in between. The length of the CDR3 is 12 residues.

This clone was observed a single time. The chain has TRBV5-5 and TRBJ2-7, with 10 bases aligning to TRBD2. The junction had 8 bases not matched to a gene; V was cut back by 3 bases and J by 5 bases. Per germline, CDR1 SGHKS and CDR2 YYEKEE (reference sequence). This CDR3 comprises 15 residues. CDR3: CASSYRAGGPNEQYF. In nucleotides, the CDR3 is TGTGCCAGCAGCTACCGAGCGGGAGGGCCGAACGAGCAGTACTTC.

This rearrangement joins TRBV6-5 to TRBJ1-5; D is possibly TRBD1 (5 bases). Germline CDR1 reads MNHEY; CDR2 reads SVGAGI. CDR3 length: 13 amino acids. V shed 6 bases and J shed 7 bases, with 13 bases lying between them. This CDR3 is CASSPRVRQPQHF. The CDR3 nucleotides read TGTGCCAGCAGCCCCAGGGTGCGGCAGCCCCAGCATTTT.

CDR3 DNA: TGTGCCAGCAGCTTAGTGGCGGGGTTAGATACGCAGTATTTT. This gives the protein CASSLVAGLDTQYF. The chain recombines TRBV11-2 with TRBJ2-3, with D perhaps TRBD2 (6 bases). Trimming pared 1 base from V and 5 bases from J, leaving 10 bases between. Germline V gene data show CDR1 as SGHAT and CDR2 as FQNNGV. The CDR3 spans 14 residues.

CDR3 sequence: CASRVGVEIGELFF. The CDR3 DNA follows: TGTGCCAGCAGAGTGGGGGTCGAAATCGGGGAGCTGTTTTTT. V usage is TRBV27 and J usage is TRBJ2-2; D tentatively reads TRBD1 or TRBD2 (5 bases each). Trimming shortened V by 6 bases and J by 7 bases, and 15 bases separated the two germline ends. The CDR3 totals 14 residues. Germline V lookup: CDR1 MNHEY, CDR2 SMNVEV (reference sequence).

This rearrangement joins TRBV19 to TRBJ1-1; weak D call: TRBD1 (6 bases). Germline V CDR1 and CDR2: LNHDA, SQIVND (reference sequence). This CDR3 has 14 amino acids. V lost 7 bases and J 2 bases, leaving 14 bases between the germline ends. CDR3 in amino acids: CASTTDRINTEAFF. CDR3 sequence (DNA): TGTGCCAGTACAACGGACAGAATCAACACTGAAGCTTTCTTT.

This clone appeared a single time. The rearrangement links TRBV24-1 to TRBJ2-5, with D perhaps TRBD1 or TRBD2 (5 bases each). Trimming stripped 3 bases from V and 5 bases from J, with 15 bases between. Germline V gene data show CDR1 as KGHDR and CDR2 as SFDVKD. This CDR3 is built from 15 residues. The DNA for the CDR3 is TGTGCCACCAGTGATGCTGGGACGGGGTCGGAGACCCAGTACTTC. As protein: CATSDAGTGSETQYF.

The chain couples TRBV30 to TRBJ2-7; D unclear. The CDR3 totals 12 residues. V was shortened by 3 bases and J by 5 bases, with 11 bases between the two germline ends. The V gene's germline CDR1 is GTSNPN and CDR2 SVGIG (reference sequence). The CDR3 nucleotides read TGTGCCTGGAGCATCGCACCACACGAGCAGTACTTC. Its translation: CAWSIAPHEQYF. The full variable domain, its missing parts supplied by reference TRBV30 and TRBJ2-7, is SQTIHQWPATLVQPVGSPLSLECTVEGTSNPNLYWYRQAAGRGLQLLFYSVGIGQISSEVPQNLSASRPQDRQFILSSKKLLLSDSGFYLCAWSIAPHEQYFGPGTRLTVT.

V gene TRBV9 combines with J gene TRBJ2-1; 7 bases line up with TRBD2. V gave up 0 bases and J gave up 6 bases; unmatched junction bases: 6. CDR1 SGDLS and CDR2 YYNGEE come from the germline V gene. The CDR3 contains 15 residues. CDR3: CASSVAGGPRNEQFF. CDR3 bases: TGTGCCAGCAGCGTAGCGGGGGGACCCCGCAATGAGCAGTTCTTC.

CDR3 protein: CASSLAGGGQPQHF. CDR3 DNA: TGTGCCAGCAGCCTGGCAGGGGGCGGACAGCCCCAGCATTTT. The rearrangement uses TRBV6-6 and TRBJ1-5; 8 bases map to TRBD1. Germline trimming cut 6 bases from V and 7 bases from J; bases unmatched to any gene: 8. CDR3 length: 14 amino acids. Germline assignment: CDR1 MNHNY and CDR2 SVGAGI (reference sequence).

The chain has TRBV18 and TRBJ1-2; D is uncertain. V lost 0 bases and J lost 4, with 15 bases in between. CDR1 is KGHSH, CDR2 LQKENI, per germline. CDR3 length: 16 residues. CDR3 residues: CASSPPIQGISYGYTF. The DNA for the CDR3 is TGTGCCAGCTCACCACCCATACAAGGGATATCCTATGGCTACACCTTC.

The chain uses TRBV7-9 and TRBJ1-3; the D is unclear. The V and J ends lost 1 base and 0 bases respectively, with 4 bases between them. This CDR3 contains 14 residues. Per germline, CDR1 SEHNR and CDR2 FQNEAQ (reference sequence). This CDR3 reads CASSLGTSGNTIYF. CDR3 bases: TGTGCCAGCAGCTTAGGTACCTCTGGAAACACCATATATTTT.